Listed below are T cell receptor beta chains from one sample, sequenced in a study of T-cell reconstitution after alpha-beta-depleted transplantation in children. In TCRdb, the PCR reads were re-called with MiXCR into one record per CDR3 protein. The table lists about 440,000 distinct CDR3 sequences, about 40% of them singletons. The material sequenced was PBMCs, taken before TCRalphabeta/CD19-depleted stem cell transplant. Receptor source: a girl aged 2-10 years with aplastic anemia, due to receive a stem cell transplant. Each CDR3 is given with its conserved first and last residue. D genes are given only for firm matches. The listing skips clone size in some rows; elsewhere it reads once, few, many or a size class.

>TRBV6-1|TRBJ1-5|.|.
TGTGCCAGCAGCAATCGGGGGAATCAGCCCCAGCATTTT
CASSNRGNQPQHF
>TRBV6-1|TRBJ1-4|.|.
TGTGCCAGCAGCTCTGGACGGTATGCAACTAATGAAAAACTGTTTTTT
CASSSGRYATNEKLFF
>TRBV7-8|TRBJ2-1|.|.
TGTGCCAGCAGCCCGCGGAGAGGAGAATACAATGAGCAGTTCTTC
CASSPRRGEYNEQFF
>TRBV25-1|TRBJ1-5|.|.
TGTGCCAGCAGTGAATCCGGCAGGGGAGTGGATCAGCCCCAGCATTTT
CASSESGRGVDQPQHF
>TRBV20-1|TRBJ2-1|few|.
TGCAGTGCGAACCCCAGGGGATCCCGGAGATTTGAGCAGTTCTTC
CSANPRGSRRFEQFF
>TRBV27|TRBJ2-7|.|.
TGTGCCAGCAATAAAGCGGGCCACCACTACGAGCAGTACTTC
CASNKAGHHYEQYF
>TRBV7-8|TRBJ2-1|once|.
TGTGCCAGCAGCTTAGCGCCGACACCGTCCTCCTACAATGAGCAGTTCTTC
CASSLAPTPSSYNEQFF
>TRBV20-1|TRBJ1-5|.|TRBD1
TGCAGTGCTAGACCCCTCCAGGGGGTTGGCAATCAGCCCCAGCATTTT
CSARPLQGVGNQPQHF
>TRBV27|TRBJ2-1|many|.
TGTGCCAGCAGTTTATCAGGGCGGTACAATGAGCAGTTCTTC
CASSLSGRYNEQFF
>TRBV27|TRBJ2-7|many|TRBD1
TGTGCCAGCAGCCTTCCAGGGGGCAGGAACGAGCAGTACTTC
CASSLPGGRNEQYF
>TRBV24-1|TRBJ2-1|many|.
TGTGCCACCAGTGGATTACAGATTGAGCAGTTCTTC
CATSGLQIEQFF
>TRBV10-3|TRBJ1-1|many|.
TGTGCCACCGCCGGGGGAGAGCACGCTGAAGCTTTCTTT
CATAGGEHAEAFF
>TRBV7-8|TRBJ2-5|.|.
TGTGCCAGCAGCTTAGCAGCGGACAGTGAGGAGACCCAGTACTTC
CASSLAADSEETQYF
>TRBV20-1|TRBJ2-1|many|TRBD2
TGCAGTGCCCCTGGGACAGCGGGGGGGTCCTACAATGAGCAGTTCTTC
CSAPGTAGGSYNEQFF
>TRBV20-1|TRBJ2-7|.|.
TGCAGTGCTAGAGGAGAAGAGCAGTACTTC
CSARGEEQYF